The 23 T cell receptor beta chains given below trace back to one sample, sequenced in a study of blood T cell repertoires in COVID-19. Libraries were prepared by immunoSEQ multiplex PCR; TCRdb keeps only in-frame clonotypes and omits some of them. The sample contains fewer than 300,000 clones, 80% to 95% of which appear only once. What was sequenced was PBMCs or T cells enriched from blood (not recorded which). Every receptor here comes from a woman aged 30 to 39 who had recovered from COVID-19.

The DNA of the CDR3 is TGTGCCAGCAGCTTAGGGACAGGGGCGGAGACCCAGTACTTC. Amino acids: CASSLGTGAETQYF. The chain couples TRBV11-1 to TRBJ2-5; TRBD1 matches at 9 bases. The CDR3 runs to 14 residues. V lost 1 base and J lost 5; bases outside the gene matches: 2. Germline V gene data show CDR1 as SGHAT and CDR2 as FQDESV (reference sequence). The whole variable domain, filled in from reference TRBV11-1 and TRBJ2-5, reads EAEVAQSPRYKITEKSQAVAFWCDPISGHATLYWYRQILGQGPELLVQFQDESVVDDSQLPKDRFSAERLKGVDSTLKIQPAELGDSAMYLCASSLGTGAETQYFGPGTRLLVL.

The J gene is TRBJ2-7, the V gene TRBV5-4; 8 positions agree with TRBD1. The CDR3 is made up of 16 amino acids. Germline CDR1 is SGHNT and CDR2 is YYREEE (reference sequence). V trimming: 2 bases; J trimming: 3 bases; junction bases outside the gene matches: 10. The DNA of the CDR3 is TGTGCCAGCAGCTTTTTGACAGGGGCCGAGCACTACGAGCAGTACTTC. It is translated as CASSFLTGAEHYEQYF. The full variable domain, its missing parts supplied by reference TRBV5-4 and TRBJ2-7, is ETGVTQSPTHLIKTRGQQVTLRCSSQSGHNTVSWYQQALGQGPQFIFQYYREEENGRGNFPPRFSGLQFPNYSSELNVNALELDDSALYLCASSFLTGAEHYEQYFGPGTRLTVT.

V gene TRBV29-1 combines with J gene TRBJ2-1, with no clear D. Trimming took off 4 bases at V and 0 bases at J, with 10 bases between the two ends. This CDR3 is built from 14 residues. CDR1 is SQVTM, CDR2 ANQGSEA, per germline. CDR3 sequence reads: CSVGVLSSYNEQFF. The DNA for the CDR3 is TGCAGCGTTGGAGTACTTAGCTCCTACAATGAGCAGTTCTTC.

The chain has TRBV11-3 and TRBJ2-2; 7 positions agree with TRBD1. J gave up 3 bases and V 4 bases, and 5 bases lay outside the gene matches. The CDR3 totals 15 residues. From germline, CDR1 is SGHNT and CDR2 YENEEA. The CDR3 reads CASSSRDRDTGELFF. Here the CDR3 DNA reads TGTGCCAGCAGCTCCCGGGACAGAGACACCGGGGAGCTGTTTTTT.

The gene calls are TRBV9 and TRBJ2-7, with 9 bases fitting TRBD2. This CDR3 has 14 residues. The V gene's germline CDR1 is SGDLS and CDR2 YYNGEE. V was pared by 0 bases and J by 6 bases, with 4 bases of the junction left unmatched. CDR3: CASSVVSGGGEQYF. The CDR3 region has the DNA TGTGCCAGCAGCGTAGTTAGCGGGGGTGGCGAGCAGTACTTC.

The CDR3 spells CASSYGGSSGNTIYF. For the CDR3, the DNA is TGTGCCAGCAGTTACGGCGGTAGCTCTGGAAACACCATATATTTT. V gene TRBV6-5 combines with J gene TRBJ1-3; D is unresolved. The germline V gene encodes CDR1 MNHEY and CDR2 SVGAGI. The CDR3 runs to 15 residues. Trimming stripped 2 bases from V and 0 bases from J, with 8 bases between.

This clone came up once. This chain uses TRBV5-1 with TRBJ2-1; D gene unclear. Trimming removed 0 bases at V and 9 bases at J, with 13 bases between. CDR1 and CDR2 from the germline V gene are SGHRS and YFSETQ. The CDR3 covers 14 residues. CDR3 nucleotides: TGCGCCAGCAGCTTGGGAGCTCCCCCAGGTGAGCAGTTCTTC. The encoded protein is CASSLGAPPGEQFF.

The chain combines TRBV15 with TRBJ2-1; D gene unclear. The CDR3 runs to 13 residues. The germline V gene has CDR1 LNHNV and CDR2 YYDKDF (reference sequence). The germline V and J ends were trimmed by 4 bases and 5 bases, with 9 bases remaining between them. The CDR3 protein is CATSTTVNNEQFF. The CDR3 DNA sequence: TGTGCCACCAGCACGACTGTGAACAATGAGCAGTTCTTC.

The genes are TRBV7-9 and TRBJ2-7, with 9 bases fitting TRBD2. Per germline, CDR1 SEHNR and CDR2 FQNEAQ (reference sequence). V gave up 2 bases and J gave up 5 bases; unmatched junction bases: 4. CDR3 size: 14 residues. CDR3 sequence reads: CASSLSGRPNEQYF. CDR3 in DNA: TGTGCCAGCAGCTTAAGCGGGAGGCCCAACGAGCAGTACTTC.

The gene calls are TRBV27 and TRBJ2-1; 7 nucleotides line up with TRBD2. Germline assignment: CDR1 MNHEY and CDR2 SMNVEV (reference sequence). The CDR3 totals 16 residues. V lost 2 bases, J lost 7 bases, and 11 bases stayed unmatched. In DNA form, the CDR3 reads TGTGCCAGCAGTTTAGGAGCGGGACGCCTGGGGAATGAGCAGTTCTTC. This codes for CASSLGAGRLGNEQFF.

The V gene is TRBV27, the J gene TRBJ2-1; 7 bases align to TRBD1. This CDR3 comprises 15 residues. Germline V gene lookup returns CDR1 MNHEY and CDR2 SMNVEV (reference sequence). V shed 6 bases, J shed 9 bases, and the junction held 14 bases outside the gene matches. The CDR3 is CASSAAGGRSGEQFF. DNA of the CDR3: TGTGCCAGCAGCGCGGCAGGGGGTCGTTCAGGTGAGCAGTTCTTC.

The CDR3 nucleotides read TGTGCCAGCAGTAGCGAGGGAGGGGGTAGTCAGCCCCAGCATTTT. It codes for CASSSEGGGSQPQHF. V usage is TRBV6-5 and J usage is TRBJ1-5; D may be TRBD1 (6 bases). The germline gives CDR1 MNHEY, CDR2 SVGAGI. The CDR3 runs to 15 residues. The V end lost 5 bases, the J end lost 6 bases, and 17 bases lay between the germline ends.

The CDR3 DNA follows: TGCGCCAGCAGCCAATCCGGGGGATACCCTTCCTCCTACAATGAGCAGTTCTTC. Amino acids: CASSQSGGYPSSYNEQFF. V is TRBV4-1 and J is TRBJ2-1, with D tentatively TRBD2 (6 bases). The CDR3 length is 18 residues. Trimming stripped 2 bases from V and 0 bases from J, with 17 bases between. Germline V gene data show CDR1 as MGHRA and CDR2 as YSYEKL.

The gene calls are TRBV18 and TRBJ2-2; D ambiguous. The V end lost 0 bases, the J end lost 0 bases, and 8 bases lay between the germline ends. Germline CDR1 is KGHSH and CDR2 is LQKENI. CDR3 size: 16 residues. In nucleotides, the CDR3 is TGTGCCAGCTCACCACCGGGCCTAACGAACACCGGGGAGCTGTTTTTT. This gives the protein CASSPPGLTNTGELFF.

A note on this clone: A read error may produce the germline difference seen at one junction end. The gene calls are TRBV11-3 and TRBJ2-1, with 9 bases fitting TRBD2. Germline V lookup: CDR1 SGHNT, CDR2 YENEEA. The CDR3 sequence is 12 residues long. CDR3 DNA: TGTGCCAGCAGCTTGGGACTAGCCGTGATGATCTTC. This translates into CASSLGLAVMIF. Together with reference TRBV11-3 and TRBJ2-1, the CDR3 gives the full variable domain: EAGVVQSPRYKIIEKKQPVAFWCNPISGHNTLYWYLQNLGQGPELLIRYENEEAVDDSQLPKDRFSAERLKGVDSTLKIQPAELGDSAVYLCASSLGLAVMIFGPGTRLTVL.

The chain couples TRBV28 to TRBJ1-1; TRBD1 aligns across 9 bases. CDR1 MDHEN and CDR2 SYDVKM come from the germline V gene. CDR3 length: 16 residues. Trimming at V came to 2 bases and at J to 4 bases, leaving 8 bases not matched to a gene. This chain's CDR3 is CASSLEQGALGTEAFF. DNA for the CDR3: TGTGCCAGCAGTTTAGAACAGGGGGCTTTAGGCACTGAAGCTTTCTTT.

The chain carries TRBV6-5 and TRBJ2-7; a possible D gene is TRBD1 (6 bases). The V gene's germline CDR1 is MNHEY and CDR2 SVGAGI. Trimming cost V 6 bases and J 3 bases, with 18 bases left between them. CDR3 length: 15 amino acids. The CDR3 DNA follows: TGTGCCAGCAGCCCCGGTCAGGGGCCCCTCTACGAGCAGTACTTC. It specifies CASSPGQGPLYEQYF.

V and J are TRBV7-3 and TRBJ2-2; D call uncertain. The CDR3 runs to 14 residues. V was cut by 5 bases and J by 2 bases, with 9 bases left in between. Looked up from germline, CDR1 is SGHTA and CDR2 is FQGTGA. The CDR3 DNA follows: TGTGCCAGCAGCCCAGCAGGAAACACCGGGGAGCTGTTTTTT. Translation: CASSPAGNTGELFF.

The chain carries TRBV28 and TRBJ1-4; D gene ambiguous. The CDR3 loop spans 11 amino acids. Germline V gene sequence: CDR1 MDHEN, CDR2 SYDVKM. The germline V and J ends were trimmed by 9 bases and 8 bases, with 10 bases remaining between them. CDR3 region: CASEGGEKLFF. CDR3 nucleotide sequence: TGTGCCAGTGAGGGTGGAGAAAAACTGTTTTTT.

This rearrangement joins TRBV7-9 to TRBJ1-1; no reliable D call. Trimming pared 2 bases from V and 3 bases from J, leaving 7 bases between. The CDR3 is 13 amino acids. In germline, CDR1 is SEHNR, CDR2 FQNEAQ (reference sequence). The CDR3 sequence is CASSLHGDTEAFF. CDR3 DNA: TGTGCCAGCAGCTTACACGGGGACACTGAAGCTTTCTTT.

This chain connects TRBV4-2 to TRBJ1-2; weak D call: TRBD1 (5 bases). Germline values: CDR1 LGHNA, CDR2 YNFKEQ. V lost 3 bases to trimming and J lost 4 bases, with 15 bases between them. This CDR3 region has 15 residues. The CDR3 DNA reads TGTGCCAGCAGCCAGGGTGAACAGGAGATCTATGGCTACACCTTC. Its translation is CASSQGEQEIYGYTF.

V usage is TRBV7-8 and J usage is TRBJ2-5; no clear D gene. Between the trimmed V and J ends, which lost 1 base and 4 bases, there was a span of 4 bases. This CDR3 spans 12 amino acids. Germline lookup yields CDR1 SGHVS and CDR2 FQNEAQ. The CDR3 bases are TGTGCCAGCAGCTTAGTATTAGAGACCCAGTACTTC. Translated, it gives CASSLVLETQYF.

The rearrangement links TRBV7-9 to TRBJ1-4; D possibly corresponds to TRBD1 (6 bases). Germline CDR1 is SEHNR and CDR2 is FQNEAQ (reference sequence). CDR3 length equals 19 residues. The V and J ends lost 5 bases and 7 bases respectively, with 29 bases between them. The CDR3 bases are TGTGCCAGCAGCGATACCAGGGGCTGGGACGGACTTCTTCCTGAAAAACTGTTTTTT. Its translation: CASSDTRGWDGLLPEKLFF.